The rows below give T cell receptor beta chains drawn from one sample of a study of T cells in Graves' hyperthyroidism and ophthalmopathy. Via MiXCR, TCRdb re-called the multiplex PCR reads, giving one row per CDR3 protein. This table holds over 500,000 distinct CDR3 sequences, 35% to 50% found once. The sequenced material came from peripheral blood or thyroid tissue (not recorded which). These TCRs come from an adult woman with Graves' disease, either hyperthyroidism or ophthalmopathy (not recorded which). CDR3s leave out the opening cysteine and the closing phenylalanine or tryptophan. The order of the fields is CDR3 protein, V gene.

CDR3aa: ASSFSGTSGGGGTQY; v_gene: TRBV24-1
CDR3aa: ATSAAVDNEQF; v_gene: TRBV24-1
CDR3aa: ASSPTSGELF; v_gene: TRBV19
CDR3aa: ASSLASTGTSGQETQY; v_gene: TRBV5-1
CDR3aa: ASSDGTGLYEQY; v_gene: TRBV2
CDR3aa: ASSQGPHYEQY; v_gene: TRBV4-1
CDR3aa: ASSPRWQGETQY; v_gene: TRBV7-2
CDR3aa: ASSEAGNYGYT; v_gene: TRBV10-1
CDR3aa: ASSLGQGFEETQY; v_gene: TRBV5-1
CDR3aa: ASSTRTSAAPYNSPLH; v_gene: TRBV12-3/TRBV12-4
CDR3aa: SAGKRGHNSPLH; v_gene: TRBV20-1
CDR3aa: ASTHRPEETQY; v_gene: TRBV19
CDR3aa: ASSFTGPAGYT; v_gene: TRBV12-3/TRBV12-4
CDR3aa: ASSLARGSSNQPQH; v_gene: TRBV2
CDR3aa: ASSFAWADGTQY; v_gene: TRBV19
CDR3aa: SVGQGVGGETQY; v_gene: TRBV29-1
CDR3aa: AISGEGTDTQY; v_gene: TRBV10-3
CDR3aa: ASSQTTTIAGELF; v_gene: TRBV4-1
CDR3aa: SFVPIQENTEAF; v_gene: TRBV29-1
CDR3aa: ASSVGGTYGYT; v_gene: TRBV9
CDR3aa: SVGGRGTYEQY; v_gene: TRBV29-1
CDR3aa: ASSQRTTVNYGYT; v_gene: TRBV7-2
CDR3aa: ASSHRLSSGGYEQY; v_gene: TRBV6-5
CDR3aa: ASRTPGTSYEQY; v_gene: TRBV6-5
CDR3aa: ASSVGWDSYEQY; v_gene: TRBV7-2
CDR3aa: ASSISYTGELF; v_gene: TRBV11-1
CDR3aa: ASSLLGRMGEAF; v_gene: TRBV7-9
CDR3aa: SAREDAVRYGYT; v_gene: TRBV20-1
CDR3aa: SVLGTGNTEAF; v_gene: TRBV29-1
CDR3aa: SVRIGGREETQY; v_gene: TRBV29-1